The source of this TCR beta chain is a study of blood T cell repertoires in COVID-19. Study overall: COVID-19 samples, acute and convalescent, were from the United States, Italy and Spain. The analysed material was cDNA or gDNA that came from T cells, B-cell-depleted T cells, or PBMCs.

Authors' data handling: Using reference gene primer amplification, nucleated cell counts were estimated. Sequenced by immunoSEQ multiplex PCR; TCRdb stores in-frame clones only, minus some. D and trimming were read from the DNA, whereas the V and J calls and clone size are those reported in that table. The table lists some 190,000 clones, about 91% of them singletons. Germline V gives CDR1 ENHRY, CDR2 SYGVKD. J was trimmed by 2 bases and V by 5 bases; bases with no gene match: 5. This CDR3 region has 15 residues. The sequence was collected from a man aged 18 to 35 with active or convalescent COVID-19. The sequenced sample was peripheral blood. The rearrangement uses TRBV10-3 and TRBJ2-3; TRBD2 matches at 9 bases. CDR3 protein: CAISLAGPNTDTQYF. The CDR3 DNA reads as TGTGCCATCAGTCTAGCGGGACCCAACACAGATACGCAGTATTTT.